This passage covers 13 T cell receptor beta chains from one sample sequenced in a study of blood T cell repertoires in COVID-19. TCRdb keeps only in-frame clones here, not all; method: immunoSEQ multiplex PCR. The sample holds 200,000 to 250,000 clones; about 87% are singletons and the top ten take around 2.6%. The sequencing input was PBMCs or T cells enriched from blood (not recorded which). The receptors originated from a woman aged 25 to 45 who had recovered from COVID-19.

V and J are TRBV7-8 and TRBJ1-4; 7 bases align to TRBD1. CDR3 length: 15 residues. The J segment lost 7 bases and the V segment lost 0 bases, leaving 5 bases of the junction unmatched. Germline V gene sequence: CDR1 SGHVS, CDR2 FQNEAQ. The CDR3 region is CASSLARGLSEKLFF. CDR3 nucleotides: TGTGCCAGCAGCTTAGCCAGGGGGTTGAGTGAAAAACTGTTTTTT.

In its sample, this clone was seen a few times. J is TRBJ2-7 and V is TRBV5-1, with D unresolved. Deletions cut 4 bases from V and 0 bases from J, with 5 bases between. Germline V gene data show CDR1 as SGHRS and CDR2 as YFSETQ. This CDR3 is built from 12 residues. The CDR3 loop is CASSPGSYEQYF. CDR3 DNA: TGCGCCAGCAGCCCAGGCTCCTACGAGCAGTACTTC.

This chain links TRBV19 with TRBJ2-1, with D possibly TRBD2 on 5 matching bases. This CDR3 region has 15 residues. V lost 3 bases to trimming and J lost 9 bases, with 18 bases between them. CDR1 is LNHDA, CDR2 SQIVND, per germline (reference sequence). CDR3 nucleotide sequence: TGTGCCAGTAGTATTCCCCCCGAACTAGGTAGTGAGCAGTTCTTC. This translates into CASSIPPELGSEQFF.

The gene calls are TRBV7-8 and TRBJ1-1; 7 bases are a match to TRBD1. In germline, CDR1 is SGHVS, CDR2 FQNEAQ. V was clipped by 4 bases and J by 6 bases; unmatched bases: 11. CDR3 length: 15 amino acids. The CDR3 here is CASSYLTRQGAEAFF. The CDR3 DNA reads as TGTGCCAGCAGCTACTTAACCCGACAGGGCGCTGAAGCTTTCTTT.

The chain has TRBV5-1 and TRBJ1-2, with D hard to call. The V end lost 3 bases, the J end lost 1 base, and 7 bases lay between the germline ends. Germline-derived CDR1 and CDR2 are SGHRS and YFSETQ. This CDR3 region has 13 residues. The CDR3 loop is CASSSAGNYGYTF. For the CDR3, the DNA is TGCGCCAGCAGCTCGGCGGGTAACTATGGCTACACCTTC.

The chain couples TRBV4-1 to TRBJ1-5; D not resolved. This CDR3 spans 15 amino acids. V lost 4 bases to trimming and J lost 4 bases, with 14 bases between them. CDR1 is MGHRA, CDR2 YSYEKL, per germline. The CDR3 DNA reads as TGCGCCAGCAGCCGTTTCGGGGTAGTTAATCAGCCCCAGCATTTT. Translating gives CASSRFGVVNQPQHF.

This clone has only one observation. V usage is TRBV4-3 and J usage is TRBJ1-4, with D uncertain. This CDR3 is built from 14 residues. Germline V gene data show CDR1 as LGHNA and CDR2 as YSLEER. V was clipped by 0 bases and J by 5 bases, with 7 bases between them. The CDR3 reads CASSQEPRNEKLFF. As DNA, the CDR3 is TGCGCCAGCAGCCAAGAGCCCAGAAATGAAAAACTGTTTTTT.

The chain couples TRBV2 to TRBJ2-1; 9 bases are shared with TRBD2. After removal of 5 bases from V and 7 bases from J, the junction contained 9 bases not matched to a gene. CDR1 and CDR2 from the germline V gene are SNHLY and FYNNEI. CDR3 length: 15 residues. The CDR3 here is CASSLSGRPWNEQFF. The CDR3, as DNA: TGTGCCAGCAGTCTTAGCGGGAGACCTTGGAATGAGCAGTTCTTC.

The chain recombines TRBV5-5 with TRBJ1-3, with 8 bases that match TRBD1. The ends lost 1 base at V and 0 bases at J; junction bases unmatched: 6. CDR3 length equals 17 residues. From germline, CDR1 is SGHKS and CDR2 YYEKEE (reference sequence). CDR3 in DNA: TGTGCCAGCAGCTTGTCCGACAGGGGCCTCTCTGGAAACACCATATATTTT. Its translation: CASSLSDRGLSGNTIYF.

There are a few counts of this clone. This chain connects TRBV7-8 to TRBJ1-1; possible D gene TRBD1, 5 bases. The length of the CDR3 is 14 residues. The V gene's germline CDR1 is SGHVS and CDR2 FQNEAQ. V dropped 1 base and J dropped 11 bases, with 17 bases sitting between them. The CDR3 DNA sequence: TGTGCCAGCAGCTTAGTTAGGGATGGCAGGGATGCTTTCTTT. Translating gives CASSLVRDGRDAFF.

The chain carries TRBV4-1 and TRBJ1-2; D uncertain. Trimming stripped 0 bases from V and 5 bases from J, with 16 bases between. CDR3 size: 16 residues. CDR1 MGHRA and CDR2 YSYEKL come from the germline V gene. Here the CDR3 DNA reads TGCGCCAGCAGCCAAGATCGAGGGCCAGGCTCTTATGGCTACACCTTC. Translation gives CASSQDRGPGSYGYTF.

The rearrangement joins TRBV11-1 to TRBJ2-2, with 9 bases matching TRBD2. The CDR3 consists of 15 residues. Germline lookup yields CDR1 SGHAT and CDR2 FQDESV (reference sequence). Trimming removed 3 bases from V and 4 bases from J; junction bases left unmatched: 3. As DNA, the CDR3 is TGTGCCAGCAGCTTGACTAGCGGATTCACCGGGGAGCTGTTTTTT. Protein: CASSLTSGFTGELFF.

A few counts support this clone. The V and J genes are TRBV6-5 and TRBJ1-1; 8 bases line up with TRBD1. CDR3 size: 14 residues. The V and J ends lost 6 bases and 5 bases, in that order; junction bases with no gene match: 8. Germline-derived CDR1 and CDR2 are MNHEY and SVGAGI. The CDR3 loop is CASRQDRVGTEAFF. DNA of the CDR3: TGTGCCAGCAGACAGGACAGGGTTGGAACTGAAGCTTTCTTT.